One and the same sample provided the 21 T cell receptor beta chains below, sequenced in a study of blood T cell repertoires in COVID-19. The assay was immunoSEQ multiplex PCR, and TCRdb's table has in-frame clones only and misses some. There are around 120,000 clones in the sample; about 74% occur only once, and 5.5% to 7% lies in the top ten. Sequenced: peripheral blood. All receptors derive from a man aged 70-80 years with acute or convalescent COVID-19.

This clone was recorded only once. This chain uses TRBV19 with TRBJ1-1, with a weak D call TRBD1 (6 bases). The CDR3 is 16 residues long. Germline V gene data show CDR1 as LNHDA and CDR2 as SQIVND (reference sequence). V gave up 5 bases and J gave up 0 bases, with 16 bases separating them. CDR3 in DNA: TGTGCCAGTAGTGCTAGACGAACAGGGTTGAACACTGAAGCTTTCTTT. Protein sequence: CASSARRTGLNTEAFF.

This chain uses TRBV19 with TRBJ2-2; 7 nucleotides line up with TRBD2. Germline CDR1 reads LNHDA; CDR2 reads SQIVND (reference sequence). This CDR3 has 15 amino acids. Trimming took 8 bases from V and 6 from J; bases not matched to a gene: 12. The CDR3 DNA follows: TGTGCCAGTCGCGACTCACGGGGGGACTCCGGGGAGCTGTTTTTT. Amino acid sequence: CASRDSRGDSGELFF.

The V and J genes are TRBV19 and TRBJ2-7; 8 nucleotides align to TRBD1. V lost 6 bases and J lost 2; bases outside the gene matches: 9. This CDR3 contains 15 residues. In germline, CDR1 is LNHDA, CDR2 SQIVND (reference sequence). CDR3 coding DNA: TGTGCCAGTAGAACCTCCCAGGGGGCACCCTACGAGCAGTACTTC. Its translation is CASRTSQGAPYEQYF.

The V and J genes are TRBV28 and TRBJ1-1; D remains ambiguous. Germline loops: CDR1 MDHEN, CDR2 SYDVKM. The CDR3 length is 11 residues. The ends were cut back, 7 bases at V and 4 bases at J, with 7 bases in the middle. The CDR3 nucleotides are TGTGCCAGCAAATCAGGCACTGAAGCTTTCTTT. It is translated as CASKSGTEAFF.

This clone was detected a few times. J is TRBJ1-1 and V is TRBV5-1, with 9 bases matching TRBD1. The CDR3 loop spans 13 amino acids. The germline CDR1 and CDR2 sequences are SGHRS and YFSETQ. With V trimmed by 0 bases and J by 10 bases, 4 bases remained unmatched. The CDR3 sequence is CASSLVATGGAFF. In DNA, the CDR3 is TGCGCCAGCAGCTTGGTTGCGACAGGGGGAGCTTTCTTT.

The chain links TRBV5-5 to TRBJ1-2, with D uncertain. Per the germline V gene, CDR1 is SGHKS and CDR2 is YYEKEE (reference sequence). The V and J ends lost 1 base and 9 bases respectively, with 13 bases between them. This CDR3 comprises 13 residues. CDR3 protein: CASSLNDPSSYTF. In nucleotides, the CDR3 is TGTGCCAGCAGCTTGAATGATCCTAGTAGCTACACCTTC.

The chain carries TRBV5-6 and TRBJ2-5, with 7 bases lining up with TRBD1. CDR1 and CDR2 (germline): SGHDT, YYEEEE. Trimming cost V 3 bases and J 2 bases; bases outside gene matches: 7. CDR3 length equals 15 residues. CDR3 in DNA: TGTGCCAGCAGCTCCGGGACAGTGGATCAAGAGACCCAGTACTTC. Amino acid sequence: CASSSGTVDQETQYF.

This clone was observed a single time. The chain employs TRBV7-9 and TRBJ1-5; a weak D match, TRBD1 (5 bases). Trimming removed 5 bases from V and 2 bases from J, with 16 bases in between. The CDR3 length is 16 residues. CDR1 and CDR2 from the germline V gene are SEHNR and FQNEAQ (reference sequence). The CDR3 nucleotides read TGTGCCAGCAGCCCGACAGATCCTAGTGGCAATCAGCCCCAGCATTTT. It is translated as CASSPTDPSGNQPQHF.

The gene calls are TRBV6-6 and TRBJ2-2, with TRBD2 identical over 9 bases. The CDR3 length is 16 residues. The J segment lost 6 bases and the V segment lost 7 bases, leaving 12 bases of the junction unmatched. Germline V CDR1 and CDR2: MNHNY, SVGAGI (reference sequence). CDR3 loop: CASTDVSGSPAGELFF. CDR3 nucleotide sequence: TGTGCCAGCACTGACGTTAGCGGGAGTCCGGCCGGGGAGCTGTTTTTT.

The rearrangement uses TRBV3-1 (or the pseudogene TRBV3-2) and TRBJ2-7; 7 bases are shared with TRBD2. The CDR3 is made up of 16 amino acids. Germline V gives CDR1 LGHDT, CDR2 YNNKEL (reference sequence). Trimming cost V 1 base and J 0 bases; bases outside gene matches: 6. The CDR3 is CASSQGAGVISYEQYF. The CDR3 DNA is TGTGCCAGCAGCCAAGGGGCGGGGGTTATCTCCTACGAGCAGTACTTC.

CDR3: CAWNSGAGNYGYTF. CDR3 sequence (DNA): TGTGCCTGGAATAGTGGAGCAGGGAACTATGGCTACACCTTC. This chain connects TRBV30 to TRBJ1-2; D possibly corresponds to TRBD1 (5 bases). The V end was cut by 4 bases, the J end by 2 bases, with 14 bases between. The length of the CDR3 is 14 residues. Germline lookup yields CDR1 GTSNPN and CDR2 SVGIG (reference sequence).

V and J are TRBV3-1 (or the pseudogene TRBV3-2) and TRBJ1-1, with D uncertain. V shed 2 bases and J shed 5 bases, with 18 bases lying between them. Germline V gives CDR1 LGHDT, CDR2 YNNKEL (reference sequence). The CDR3 runs 16 residues. This chain's CDR3 is CASSQHQEVEHTEAFF. The CDR3 DNA is TGTGCCAGCAGCCAACACCAAGAGGTGGAACATACTGAAGCTTTCTTT.

This clone came up once. This rearrangement joins TRBV29-1 to TRBJ2-1; no clear D. This CDR3 has 12 amino acids. Germline V gives CDR1 SQVTM, CDR2 ANQGSEA. V gave up 8 bases and J gave up 1 base, with 9 bases separating them. CDR3 loop: CSISGSYNEQFF. The CDR3 DNA sequence: TGCAGCATTTCGGGTTCCTACAATGAGCAGTTCTTC.

This clone was detected only once. An end of the junction does not agree with germline; a read error may underlie this. The CDR3 spells CASSLSPTGNYGYTF. For the CDR3, the DNA is TGTGCCAGCAGTCTATCCCCGACAGGGAACTATGGCTACACCTTC. The chain joins TRBV27 to TRBJ1-2, with TRBD1 matching 7 bases. The CDR3 is 15 amino acids. Germline CDR1 is MNHEY and CDR2 is SMNVEV (reference sequence).

The rearrangement links TRBV19 to TRBJ2-7; D is perhaps TRBD2 (5 bases). The CDR3 is 12 amino acids. Germline V gene sequence: CDR1 LNHDA, CDR2 SQIVND (reference sequence). Trimming left V 10 bases short and J 6 bases short, with 16 bases between. CDR3 in DNA: TGTGCCACTGCGGGTAGGGCCAGCGAGCAGTACTTC. It specifies CATAGRASEQYF.

The rearrangement uses TRBV20-1 and TRBJ2-1; D possibly corresponds to TRBD2 (6 bases). Germline loops: CDR1 DFQATT, CDR2 SNEGSKA (reference sequence). The length of the CDR3 is 13 residues. V was pared by 3 bases and J by 4 bases, with 10 bases between. The CDR3 here is CSASRTNYNEQFF. For the CDR3, the DNA is TGCAGTGCTAGTCGGACTAATTACAATGAGCAGTTCTTC.

V gene TRBV11-3 combines with J gene TRBJ2-1, with a tentative D call TRBD2 (6 bases). V was pared by 1 base and J by 5 bases, with 9 bases between. Germline V CDR1 and CDR2: SGHNT, YENEEA. CDR3 size: 14 residues. CDR3 sequence: CASSLGEADNEQFF. The CDR3 DNA is TGTGCCAGCAGCTTAGGGGAGGCAGACAATGAGCAGTTCTTC.

The chain combines TRBV28 with TRBJ2-3; D remains unclear. Germline assignment: CDR1 MDHEN and CDR2 SYDVKM. V gave up 1 base and J gave up 6 bases, with 11 bases separating them. The CDR3 length is 14 residues. The CDR3: CASSLSPRLDTQYF. Here the CDR3 DNA reads TGTGCCAGCAGTTTATCCCCCAGACTCGATACGCAGTATTTT.

V gene TRBV12-3 or TRBV12-4 combines with J gene TRBJ1-5; D unresolved. V dropped 3 bases and J dropped 6 bases, with 9 bases sitting between them. This CDR3 is built from 13 residues. The CDR3 reads CASSLRRRQPQHF. The CDR3 coding sequence is TGTGCCAGCAGTTTGAGGAGGCGTCAGCCCCAGCATTTT.

This clone showed up just a few times. V and J are TRBV7-9 and TRBJ1-5, with 8 bases fitting TRBD1. CDR1 SEHNR and CDR2 FQNEAQ come from the germline V gene (reference sequence). CDR3 length: 17 amino acids. V was pared by 1 base and J by 5 bases, with 10 bases of the junction left unmatched. CDR3 region: CASSLGAGDRRYQPQHF. The CDR3 region has the DNA TGTGCCAGCAGCTTAGGCGCGGGGGACAGGCGTTATCAGCCCCAGCATTTT.

The chain links TRBV28 to TRBJ2-3, with D uncertain. Germline CDR1 and CDR2: MDHEN and SYDVKM. The CDR3 runs to 15 residues. The V gene lost 1 base and the J gene lost 8 bases, with 16 bases spanning the gap. CDR3 sequence reads: CASSLSRLYPGTQYF. The DNA of the CDR3 is TGTGCCAGCAGTTTATCTAGGCTATATCCGGGTACGCAGTATTTT.